The entry below describes one T cell receptor beta chain. This specimen comes from a study of early T cells in non-severe SARS-CoV-2 infection. TCRdb used MiXCR to reprocess the 5' RACE reads, holding one entry per CDR3 protein. The table includes 100,000 to 150,000 distinct CDR3 sequences, under 15% detected once. Deletions cut 1 base from V and 7 bases from J, with 11 bases between. This CDR3 is built from 14 residues. The germline V gene has CDR1 LGHDT and CDR2 YNNKEL (reference sequence). The chain uses TRBV3-1 and TRBJ1-5; possible D gene TRBD1, 5 bases. The TCR comes from an adult who was a healthcare worker with PCR-confirmed SARS-CoV-2 infection or an uninfected control (not recorded which). Input material: whole blood. The CDR3 protein is CASSQVRGGQPQHF. CDR3 nucleotide sequence: TGTGCCAGCAGCCAAGTGAGGGGAGGGCAGCCCCAGCATTTT.